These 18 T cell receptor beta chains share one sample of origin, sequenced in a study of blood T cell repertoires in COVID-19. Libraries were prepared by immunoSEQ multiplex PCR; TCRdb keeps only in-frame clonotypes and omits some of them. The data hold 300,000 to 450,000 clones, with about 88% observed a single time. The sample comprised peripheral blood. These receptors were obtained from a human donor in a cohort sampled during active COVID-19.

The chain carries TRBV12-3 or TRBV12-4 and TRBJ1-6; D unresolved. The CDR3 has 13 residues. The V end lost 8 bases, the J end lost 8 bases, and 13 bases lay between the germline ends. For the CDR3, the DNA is TGTGCCAGCCTACCCCGGGTTTATTCACCCCTCCACTTT. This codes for CASLPRVYSPLHF.

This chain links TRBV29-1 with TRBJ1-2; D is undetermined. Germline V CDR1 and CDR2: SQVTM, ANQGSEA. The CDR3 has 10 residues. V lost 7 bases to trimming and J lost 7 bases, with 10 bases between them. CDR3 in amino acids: CSGLTPGYTF. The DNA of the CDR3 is TGCAGCGGCCTAACCCCTGGCTACACCTTC. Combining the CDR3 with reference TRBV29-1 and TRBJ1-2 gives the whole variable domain SAVISQKPSRDICQRGTSLTIQCQVDSQVTMMFWYRQQPGQSLTLIATANQGSEATYESGFVIDKFPISRPNLTFSTLTVSNMSPEDSSIYLCSGLTPGYTFGSGTRLTVV.

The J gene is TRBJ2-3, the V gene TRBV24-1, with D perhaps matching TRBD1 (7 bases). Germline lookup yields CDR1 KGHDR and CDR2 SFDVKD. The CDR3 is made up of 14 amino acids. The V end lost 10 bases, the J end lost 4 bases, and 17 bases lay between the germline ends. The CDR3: CATGGRGGPDTQYF. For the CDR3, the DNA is TGTGCCACAGGGGGGCGAGGGGGCCCAGATACGCAGTATTTT.

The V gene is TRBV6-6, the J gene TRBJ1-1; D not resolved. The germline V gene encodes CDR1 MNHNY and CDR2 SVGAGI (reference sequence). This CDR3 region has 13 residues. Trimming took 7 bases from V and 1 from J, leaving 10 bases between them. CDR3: CASTLRQNTEAFF. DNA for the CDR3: TGTGCCAGCACTTTACGACAGAACACTGAAGCTTTCTTT.

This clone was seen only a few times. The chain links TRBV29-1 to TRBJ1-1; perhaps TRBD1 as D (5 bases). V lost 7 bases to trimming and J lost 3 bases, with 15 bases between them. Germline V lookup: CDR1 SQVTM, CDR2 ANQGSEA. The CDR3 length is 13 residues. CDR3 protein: CSASTVLHTEAFF. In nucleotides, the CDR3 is TGCAGCGCATCGACAGTCCTTCACACTGAAGCTTTCTTT.

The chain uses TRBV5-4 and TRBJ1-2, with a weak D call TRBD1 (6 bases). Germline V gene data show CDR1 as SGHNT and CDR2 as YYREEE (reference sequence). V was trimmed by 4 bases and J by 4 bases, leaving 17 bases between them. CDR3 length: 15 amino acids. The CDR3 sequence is CASSPIRDILYGYTF. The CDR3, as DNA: TGTGCCAGCAGCCCGATCCGGGACATCCTCTATGGCTACACCTTC.

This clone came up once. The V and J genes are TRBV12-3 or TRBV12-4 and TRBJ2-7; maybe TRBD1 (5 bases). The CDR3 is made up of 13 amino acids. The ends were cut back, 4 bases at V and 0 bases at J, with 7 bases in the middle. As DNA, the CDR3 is TGTGCCAGCAGTTCCAGGGACTCCTACGAGCAGTACTTC. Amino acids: CASSSRDSYEQYF.

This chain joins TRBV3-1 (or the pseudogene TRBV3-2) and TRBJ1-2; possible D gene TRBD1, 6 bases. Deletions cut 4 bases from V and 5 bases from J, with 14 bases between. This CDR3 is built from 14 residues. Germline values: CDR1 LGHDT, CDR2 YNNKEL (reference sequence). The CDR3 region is CASSPHAGVYGYTF. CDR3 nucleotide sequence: TGTGCCAGCAGCCCCCACGCAGGGGTTTATGGCTACACCTTC.

The chain's CDR3 is CASSLHPGGENTGELFF. In DNA, the CDR3 is TGTGCCAGCAGCCTCCACCCGGGCGGGGAGAACACCGGGGAGCTGTTTTTT. The genes are TRBV7-8 and TRBJ2-2; D may be TRBD2 (6 bases). Trimming cost V 5 bases and J 1 base, with 17 bases left between them. This CDR3 comprises 17 residues. Germline CDR1 SGHVS, CDR2 FQNEAQ. Looking up the rest from reference TRBV7-8 and TRBJ2-2 gives the full variable domain: GAGVSQSPRYKVAKRGQDVALRCDPISGHVSLFWYQQALGQGPEFLTYFQNEAQLDKSGLPSDRFFAERPEGSVSTLKIQRTQQEDSAVYLCASSLHPGGENTGELFFGEGSRLTVL.

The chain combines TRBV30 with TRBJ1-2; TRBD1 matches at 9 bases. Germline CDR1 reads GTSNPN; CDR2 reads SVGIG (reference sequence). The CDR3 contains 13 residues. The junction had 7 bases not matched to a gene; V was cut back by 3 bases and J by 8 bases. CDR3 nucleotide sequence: TGTGCCTGGAGCCAAGGACAGGGGAAAGGCTACACCTTC. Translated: CAWSQGQGKGYTF.

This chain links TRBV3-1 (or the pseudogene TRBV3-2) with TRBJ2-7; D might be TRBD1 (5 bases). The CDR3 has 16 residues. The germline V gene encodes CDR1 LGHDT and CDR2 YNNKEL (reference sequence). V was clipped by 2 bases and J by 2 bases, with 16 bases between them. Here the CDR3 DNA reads TGTGCCAGCAGCCAATCCAACTTGGACATTGCCTACGAGCAGTACTTC. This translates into CASSQSNLDIAYEQYF.

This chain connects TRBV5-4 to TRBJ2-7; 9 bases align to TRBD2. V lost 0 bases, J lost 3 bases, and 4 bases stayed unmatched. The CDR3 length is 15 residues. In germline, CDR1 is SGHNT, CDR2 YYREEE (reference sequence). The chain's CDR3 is CASSLGASGVYEQYF. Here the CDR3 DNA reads TGTGCCAGCAGCTTGGGAGCTAGCGGGGTCTACGAGCAGTACTTC.

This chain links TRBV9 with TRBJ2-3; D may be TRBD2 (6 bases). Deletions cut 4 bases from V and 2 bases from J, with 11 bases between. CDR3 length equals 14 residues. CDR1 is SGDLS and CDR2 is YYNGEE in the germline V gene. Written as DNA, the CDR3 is TGTGCCAGCAGCTCACTAGCTTTCACAGATACGCAGTATTTT. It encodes CASSSLAFTDTQYF.

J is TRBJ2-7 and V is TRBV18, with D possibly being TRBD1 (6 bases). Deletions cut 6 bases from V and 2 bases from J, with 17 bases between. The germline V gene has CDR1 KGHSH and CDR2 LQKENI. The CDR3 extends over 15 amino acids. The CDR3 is CASSPRGSRPYEQYF. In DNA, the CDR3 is TGTGCCAGCTCCCCTAGGGGGAGCAGGCCCTACGAGCAGTACTTC. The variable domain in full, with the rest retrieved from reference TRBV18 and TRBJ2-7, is NAGVMQNPRHLVRRRGQEARLRCSPMKGHSHVYWYRQLPEEGLKFMVYLQKENIIDESGMPKERFSAEFPKEGPSILRIQQVVRGDSAAYFCASSPRGSRPYEQYFGPGTRLTVT.

The DNA of the CDR3 is TGTGCCAGCAGCTCCCTACGGAGACAGGAGCAAGAGACCCAGTACTTC. It specifies CASSSLRRQEQETQYF. V usage is TRBV7-6 and J usage is TRBJ2-5; a weak D match, TRBD1 (6 bases). The V and J ends lost 4 bases and 2 bases respectively, with 17 bases between them. CDR3 length: 16 amino acids. Germline assignment: CDR1 SGHVS and CDR2 FNYEAQ.

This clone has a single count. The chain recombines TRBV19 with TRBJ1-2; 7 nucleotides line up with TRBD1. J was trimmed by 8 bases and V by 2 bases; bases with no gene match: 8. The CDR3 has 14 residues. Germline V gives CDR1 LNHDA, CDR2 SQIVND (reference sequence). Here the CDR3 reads CASSIPGTERGYTF. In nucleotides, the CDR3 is TGTGCCAGTAGTATACCCGGGACAGAACGCGGCTACACCTTC.

CDR3 coding DNA: TGCGCCAGCAGCCCGGGGAAGACTGTGAACACTGAAGCTTTCTTT. Protein: CASSPGKTVNTEAFF. V usage is TRBV4-1 and J usage is TRBJ1-1; D gene uncertain. This CDR3 region has 15 residues. Trimming pared 4 bases from V and 0 bases from J, leaving 12 bases between. CDR1 is MGHRA and CDR2 is YSYEKL in the germline V gene.

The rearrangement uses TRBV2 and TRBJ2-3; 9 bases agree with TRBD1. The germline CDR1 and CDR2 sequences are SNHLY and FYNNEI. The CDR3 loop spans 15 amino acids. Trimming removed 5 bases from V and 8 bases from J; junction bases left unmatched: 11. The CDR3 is CASSRIGTGLATQYF. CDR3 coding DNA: TGTGCCAGCAGTAGAATTGGGACAGGGTTAGCTACGCAGTATTTT. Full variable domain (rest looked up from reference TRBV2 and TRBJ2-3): EPEVTQTPSHQVTQMGQEVILRCVPISNHLYFYWYRQILGQKVEFLVSFYNNEISEKSEIFDDQFSVERPDGSNFTLKIRSTKLEDSAMYFCASSRIGTGLATQYFGPGTRLTVL.